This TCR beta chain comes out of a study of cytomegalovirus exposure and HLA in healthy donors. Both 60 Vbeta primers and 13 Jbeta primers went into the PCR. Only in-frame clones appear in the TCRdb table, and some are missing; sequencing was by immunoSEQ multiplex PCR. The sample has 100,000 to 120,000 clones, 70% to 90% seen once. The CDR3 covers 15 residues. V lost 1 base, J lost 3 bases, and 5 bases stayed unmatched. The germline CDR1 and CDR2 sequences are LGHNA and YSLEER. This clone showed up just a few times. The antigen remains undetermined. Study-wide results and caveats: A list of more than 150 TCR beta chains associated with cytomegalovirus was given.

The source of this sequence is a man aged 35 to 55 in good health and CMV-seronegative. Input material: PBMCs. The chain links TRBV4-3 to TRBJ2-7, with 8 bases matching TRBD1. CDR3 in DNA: TGCGCCAGCAGCCAAGCAGGGGGCGGACTCTACGAGCAGTACTTC. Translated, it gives CASSQAGGGLYEQYF.